Shown below are 24 T cell receptor beta chains from a single sample sequenced in a study of PD-1 blockade in classical Hodgkin lymphoma. TCRdb's copy holds only in-frame clones and misses some; the assay was immunoSEQ multiplex PCR. Of 20,000 to 30,000 clones listed, roughly nine tenths are singletons. This sample's time point: newly diagnosed, previously untreated cHL patient sample. Thawed PBMCs yielded CD4+ T cells through magnetic negative selection. Sequencing was carried out using CD4+ T cells from blood. Every receptor here comes from a human donor with classical Hodgkin lymphoma.

The chain couples TRBV11-2 to TRBJ2-7; tentatively, D is TRBD1 (6 bases). V shed 2 bases and J shed 3 bases, with 23 bases lying between them. This CDR3 comprises 18 residues. Germline values: CDR1 SGHAT, CDR2 FQNNGV. CDR3 protein: CASSLFGPLQGVGYEQYF. The DNA of the CDR3 is TGTGCCAGCAGCTTATTCGGGCCTTTACAGGGAGTGGGCTACGAGCAGTACTTC.

V is TRBV5-1 and J is TRBJ1-4; D is uncertain. Germline-derived CDR1 and CDR2 are SGHRS and YFSETQ. V was pared by 4 bases and J by 0 bases, with 10 bases between. The CDR3 consists of 15 residues. CDR3 in amino acids: CASSPDGSTNEKLFF. DNA of the CDR3: TGCGCCAGCAGCCCGGACGGATCAACTAATGAAAAACTGTTTTTT.

The chain combines TRBV6-6 with TRBJ2-3, with 9 positions matching TRBD2. The CDR3 consists of 16 residues. The germline V gene has CDR1 MNHNY and CDR2 SVGAGI (reference sequence). V lost 2 bases and J lost 6; bases outside the gene matches: 9. CDR3: CASSYRRGGIGDTQYF. CDR3 DNA sequence: TGTGCCAGCAGTTACCGGCGGGGGGGCATTGGGGATACGCAGTATTTT.

This chain uses TRBV5-6 with TRBJ1-4; weak D call: TRBD1 (6 bases). CDR3 length: 18 residues. V lost 2 bases to trimming and J lost 4 bases, with 21 bases between them. Germline CDR1 is SGHDT and CDR2 is YYEEEE. The CDR3 here is CASSFFGFDRTINEKLFF. The CDR3 DNA reads as TGTGCCAGCAGCTTTTTTGGGTTTGACAGGACGATTAATGAAAAACTGTTTTTT. Full variable domain (outside the CDR3, taken from reference TRBV5-6 and TRBJ1-4): DAGVTQSPTHLIKTRGQQVTLRCSPKSGHDTVSWYQQALGQGPQFIFQYYEEEERQRGNFPDRFSGHQFPNYSSELNVNALLLGDSALYLCASSFFGFDRTINEKLFFGSGTQLSVL.

This chain joins TRBV19 and TRBJ2-3; D is undetermined. Trimming shortened V by 8 bases and J by 2 bases, and 14 bases separated the two germline ends. The germline V gene encodes CDR1 LNHDA and CDR2 SQIVND (reference sequence). The CDR3 is 14 residues long. CDR3 sequence: CASGPTEYTDTQYF. CDR3 nucleotide sequence: TGTGCCAGTGGGCCTACCGAGTACACAGATACGCAGTATTTT. The variable domain in full, with the rest retrieved from reference TRBV19 and TRBJ2-3, is DGGITQSPKYLFRKEGQNVTLSCEQNLNHDAMYWYRQDPGQGLRLIYYSQIVNDFQKGDIAEGYSVSREKKESFPLTVTSAQKNPTAFYLCASGPTEYTDTQYFGPGTRLTVL.

This clone has just one count. This chain links TRBV19 with TRBJ2-3; TRBD2 matches at 12 bases. This CDR3 is 14 amino acids long. The germline V gene has CDR1 LNHDA and CDR2 SQIVND (reference sequence). The V gene end was trimmed by 4 bases and the J gene end by 4 bases; junction bases not matched to a gene: 0. The chain's CDR3 is CASSTSGGADTQYF. The CDR3 DNA reads as TGTGCCAGTAGTACTAGCGGGGGGGCAGATACGCAGTATTTT.

The chain carries TRBV10-3 and TRBJ2-3, with 9 bases aligning to TRBD1. The trim removed 4 bases at V and 3 bases at J, leaving 14 bases unmatched. The CDR3 is made up of 18 amino acids. The germline V gene has CDR1 ENHRY and CDR2 SYGVKD. CDR3 in amino acids: CAISGSTGRDRVTDTQYF. The DNA of the CDR3 is TGTGCCATCAGTGGGAGCACAGGGCGGGACAGGGTAACAGATACGCAGTATTTT.

This clone is a singleton in its sample. CDR3 coding DNA: TGTGCCAGCAGCTCACAGGGACCTAATGAAAAACTGTTTTTT. Protein product: CASSSQGPNEKLFF. The chain joins TRBV28 to TRBJ1-4; D may be TRBD1 (6 bases). The CDR3 extends over 14 amino acids. V lost 6 bases to trimming and J lost 3 bases, with 11 bases between them. Germline assignment: CDR1 MDHEN and CDR2 SYDVKM.

The rearrangement links TRBV9 to TRBJ2-2, with 8 bases identical to TRBD1. The length of the CDR3 is 13 residues. J was trimmed by 5 bases and V by 4 bases; bases with no gene match: 1. The germline CDR1 and CDR2 sequences are SGDLS and YYNGEE. Here the CDR3 DNA reads TGTGCCAGCAGCAGGACAGGGACCGGGGAGCTGTTTTTT. It specifies CASSRTGTGELFF.

The chain employs TRBV7-2 and TRBJ2-7; either TRBD1 or TRBD2 may supply D (5 bases each). CDR1 and CDR2 (germline): SGHTA, FQGNSA. The CDR3 covers 15 residues. V lost 2 bases and J 5 bases, leaving 16 bases between the germline ends. The CDR3 protein is CASSLTQMGVHEQYF. Here the CDR3 DNA reads TGTGCCAGCAGCTTAACGCAGATGGGGGTCCACGAGCAGTACTTC.

The V gene is TRBV14, the J gene TRBJ1-4; D gene ambiguous. Germline CDR1 is SGHDN and CDR2 is FVKESK. The CDR3 covers 13 residues. V gave up 6 bases and J gave up 7 bases, with 12 bases separating them. The CDR3 DNA is TGTGCCAGCAGGAAAACGCCAGGTGAAAAACTGTTTTTT. Amino acids: CASRKTPGEKLFF.

The chain has TRBV7-2 and TRBJ1-2; D unclear. The CDR3 sequence is 15 residues long. The germline gives CDR1 SGHTA, CDR2 FQGNSA. Deletions cut 0 bases from V and 9 bases from J, with 17 bases between. CDR3 nucleotides: TGTGCCAGCAGCTTAGCGATGGCAGGTGTACATAGCTACACCTTC. Translated: CASSLAMAGVHSYTF.

The chain combines TRBV7-9 with TRBJ1-5; TRBD1 might be the D (6 bases). Germline V gene lookup returns CDR1 SEHNR and CDR2 FQNEAQ (reference sequence). V was trimmed by 6 bases and J by 2 bases, leaving 14 bases between them. The CDR3 loop spans 15 amino acids. The CDR3 nucleotides are TGTGCCAGCAGTCCCCAGGGGTGGGGCAATCAGCCCCAGCATTTT. Translating it yields CASSPQGWGNQPQHF.

The rearrangement joins TRBV6-1 to TRBJ1-1, with D possibly being TRBD1 (6 bases). CDR3 length: 14 residues. V was clipped by 3 bases and J by 4 bases, with 12 bases between them. The V gene's germline CDR1 is MNHNS and CDR2 SASEGT. In nucleotides, the CDR3 is TGTGCCAGCAGTGAGCAGACAGGTCCCACTGAAGCTTTCTTT. Translation: CASSEQTGPTEAFF.

The V call is TRBV7-9, the J call TRBJ1-3; D is undetermined. Deletions cut 2 bases from V and 2 bases from J, with 7 bases between. This CDR3 is built from 14 residues. The germline V gene has CDR1 SEHNR and CDR2 FQNEAQ (reference sequence). The CDR3 DNA is TGTGCCAGCAGCTTATTATTCGCTGGAAACACCATATATTTT. It yields the protein CASSLLFAGNTIYF.

The rearrangement uses TRBV30 and TRBJ1-2, with a weak D call TRBD1 (5 bases). Germline V gene lookup returns CDR1 GTSNPN and CDR2 SVGIG (reference sequence). Trimming pared 0 bases from V and 10 bases from J, leaving 9 bases between. The CDR3 extends over 11 amino acids. The CDR3 region has the DNA TGTGCCTGGAGTGTACTACAGGCCTACACCTTC. Translating it yields CAWSVLQAYTF. The whole variable domain, filled in from reference TRBV30 and TRBJ1-2, reads SQTIHQWPATLVQPVGSPLSLECTVEGTSNPNLYWYRQAAGRGLQLLFYSVGIGQISSEVPQNLSASRPQDRQFILSSKKLLLSDSGFYLCAWSVLQAYTFGSGTRLTVV.

This chain connects TRBV7-9 to TRBJ1-1, with D unclear. The germline CDR1 and CDR2 sequences are SEHNR and FQNEAQ (reference sequence). Trimming took 5 bases from V and 5 from J, leaving 15 bases between them. This CDR3 comprises 14 residues. The CDR3, as DNA: TGTGCCAGCAGCCCCCCTGTTATGAGGACTGAAGCTTTCTTT. Protein product: CASSPPVMRTEAFF.

The table lists this clone with a count of one. This chain uses TRBV2 with TRBJ1-2; weak D call: TRBD1 (5 bases). V lost 7 bases and J lost 5, with 23 bases in between. CDR3 length: 16 residues. Germline lookup yields CDR1 SNHLY and CDR2 FYNNEI. As DNA, the CDR3 is TGTGCCAGCAAGGAGGGGAGCGGCCGAGGGGCATATGGCTACACCTTC. The encoded protein is CASKEGSGRGAYGYTF. The whole variable domain, remainder taken from reference TRBV2 and TRBJ1-2, is EPEVTQTPSHQVTQMGQEVILRCVPISNHLYFYWYRQILGQKVEFLVSFYNNEISEKSEIFDDQFSVERPDGSNFTLKIRSTKLEDSAMYFCASKEGSGRGAYGYTFGSGTRLTVV.

The V gene is TRBV2, the J gene TRBJ2-1; 7 nucleotides match TRBD1. J was trimmed by 0 bases and V by 4 bases; bases with no gene match: 9. CDR1 is SNHLY and CDR2 is FYNNEI in the germline V gene. The CDR3 has 17 amino acids. Here the CDR3 reads CASSGEGAGGSYNEQFF. In DNA, the CDR3 is TGTGCCAGCAGTGGAGAAGGGGCAGGGGGCTCCTACAATGAGCAGTTCTTC.

The CDR3 loop is CASSLGDFLSTDTQYF. CDR3 nucleotides: TGTGCCAGCAGCTTGGGCGACTTTCTAAGCACAGATACGCAGTATTTT. J is TRBJ2-3 and V is TRBV11-2; D remains unclear. This CDR3 spans 16 amino acids. CDR1 is SGHAT, CDR2 FQNNGV, per germline. V shed 3 bases and J shed 0 bases, with 13 bases lying between them.

The rearrangement links TRBV15 to TRBJ2-5; no definite D call. The CDR3 is 15 amino acids. V shed 3 bases and J shed 5 bases, with 16 bases lying between them. Germline CDR1 reads LNHNV; CDR2 reads YYDKDF (reference sequence). The DNA for the CDR3 is TGTGCCACCAGCAGGAATCAATTAGTGGCCGAGACCCAGTACTTC. Protein product: CATSRNQLVAETQYF.

The J gene is TRBJ2-5, the V gene TRBV9; no firm D call. CDR3 size: 15 residues. CDR1 is SGDLS and CDR2 is YYNGEE in the germline V gene. The V end was cut by 0 bases, the J end by 5 bases, with 14 bases between. CDR3 sequence (DNA): TGTGCCAGCAGCGTAGGTGCCGGGCATGGGGAGACCCAGTACTTC. Translated: CASSVGAGHGETQYF.

V is TRBV9 and J is TRBJ2-3; 9 bases are a match to TRBD2. V trimming: 4 bases; J trimming: 5 bases; junction bases outside the gene matches: 14. The CDR3 loop spans 17 amino acids. Germline CDR1 SGDLS, CDR2 YYNGEE. CDR3 sequence (DNA): TGTGCCAGCAGCTCCCCATTCGCGGGGGGGCGCGGAGATACGCAGTATTTT. Encoded protein: CASSSPFAGGRGDTQYF.

In its sample, this clone was seen once. Relative to the germline gene, one junction end is altered; a read error may explain this. This chain connects TRBV5-3 to TRBJ2-7; D is perhaps TRBD2 (5 bases). TRBV5-3 is annotated as an ORF whose role is uncertain. The length of the CDR3 is 14 residues. CDR3 amino acids: CASSFSGSIREQYF. The DNA for the CDR3 is TGTGCCAGCAGCTTCAGCGGATCTATTAGGGAGCAGTACTTC.